Following are 21 T cell receptor beta chains from one sample sequenced in a study of control samples from healthy donors and cancer patients. Assay used: immunoSEQ multiplex PCR; TCRdb lists only in-frame clones, some missing. Here the sample spans about 92,000 clones, roughly 86% being singletons. Sequencing input: blood. These receptors came from a woman aged 55-75 years in good health.

In this sample, this clone turned up once. This chain uses TRBV19 with TRBJ2-3; perhaps TRBD2 as D (6 bases). Germline CDR1 and CDR2: LNHDA and SQIVND (reference sequence). CDR3 length equals 14 residues. The V gene lost 5 bases and the J gene lost 2 bases, with 11 bases spanning the gap. The CDR3 nucleotides read TGTGCCAGTAGTCGGGGGACCTTCACAGATACGCAGTATTTT. Translated: CASSRGTFTDTQYF.

The chain recombines TRBV6-5 with TRBJ2-5, with 7 bases aligning to TRBD1. The germline V gene encodes CDR1 MNHEY and CDR2 SVGAGI. Trimming took 2 bases from V and 5 from J; bases not matched to a gene: 2. This CDR3 has 13 residues. The CDR3, as DNA: TGTGCCAGCAGTTACCAGGGGGAGGAGACCCAGTACTTC. Amino acid sequence: CASSYQGEETQYF.

V and J are TRBV4-1 and TRBJ2-3; D uncertain. This CDR3 spans 16 amino acids. V was cut by 0 bases and J by 0 bases, with 10 bases left in between. The V gene's germline CDR1 is MGHRA and CDR2 YSYEKL. The CDR3 loop reads CASSQDRLVSTDTQYF. As DNA, the CDR3 is TGCGCCAGCAGCCAAGATCGGCTAGTTAGCACAGATACGCAGTATTTT.

The chain uses TRBV10-3 and TRBJ1-2, with D hard to call. The CDR3 runs 12 residues. V was pared by 2 bases and J by 6 bases, with 7 bases between. From germline, CDR1 is ENHRY and CDR2 SYGVKD. The CDR3 region has the DNA TGTGCCATCAGTGAGGACGGAGATGGCTACACCTTC. Translating it yields CAISEDGDGYTF.

The chain carries TRBV10-3 and TRBJ2-3; D possibly corresponds to TRBD2 (7 bases). The ends were cut back, 3 bases at V and 2 bases at J, with 9 bases in the middle. CDR1 and CDR2 (germline): ENHRY, SYGVKD. The CDR3 contains 14 residues. CDR3 sequence reads: CAISEGGATDTQYF. The CDR3 nucleotides read TGTGCCATCAGTGAAGGGGGGGCCACAGATACGCAGTATTTT.

The chain joins TRBV14 to TRBJ1-6, with 11 bases lining up with TRBD1. The CDR3 is made up of 14 amino acids. Germline V lookup: CDR1 SGHDN, CDR2 FVKESK. Trimming cost V 4 bases and J 11 bases; bases outside gene matches: 4. CDR3 sequence reads: CASSRTGGTAPLHF. The CDR3 DNA reads as TGTGCCAGCAGCCGGACAGGGGGCACGGCACCCCTCCACTTT.

This chain uses TRBV19 with TRBJ1-5; maybe TRBD1 (6 bases). The germline V gene has CDR1 LNHDA and CDR2 SQIVND (reference sequence). This CDR3 region has 15 residues. V lost 1 base and J 0 bases, leaving 7 bases between the germline ends. CDR3 in amino acids: CASSIGGASNQPQHF. CDR3 DNA sequence: TGTGCCAGTAGTATAGGGGGGGCTAGCAATCAGCCCCAGCATTTT. Full variable domain (outside the CDR3, taken from reference TRBV19 and TRBJ1-5): DGGITQSPKYLFRKEGQNVTLSCEQNLNHDAMYWYRQDPGQGLRLIYYSQIVNDFQKGDIAEGYSVSREKKESFPLTVTSAQKNPTAFYLCASSIGGASNQPQHFGDGTRLSIL.

The chain recombines TRBV5-1 with TRBJ2-2; 8 positions match TRBD1. CDR3 length: 15 amino acids. V lost 2 bases to trimming and J lost 3 bases; unmatched junction nucleotides: 3. CDR1 is SGHRS and CDR2 is YFSETQ in the germline V gene. CDR3 sequence reads: CASSLQGVDTGELFF. The CDR3 nucleotides read TGCGCCAGCAGCTTACAGGGGGTAGACACCGGGGAGCTGTTTTTT.

J is TRBJ2-1 and V is TRBV29-1; 10 positions match TRBD2. V lost 4 bases and J lost 4; bases outside the gene matches: 16. The germline gives CDR1 SQVTM, CDR2 ANQGSEA. The CDR3 consists of 18 residues. CDR3 protein: CSVVPGLAEDPRYNEQFF. In DNA, the CDR3 is TGCAGCGTTGTACCAGGACTAGCGGAGGACCCAAGATACAATGAGCAGTTCTTC.

The chain couples TRBV5-1 to TRBJ1-2, with TRBD1 as a possible D gene (6 bases). The CDR3 loop spans 16 amino acids. Germline CDR1 and CDR2: SGHRS and YFSETQ. V was pared by 0 bases and J by 8 bases, with 20 bases between. The DNA of the CDR3 is TGCGCCAGCAGCTTGGATCCGGGCAGGGGACTAGGAGGCTACACCTTC. Translated: CASSLDPGRGLGGYTF.

The chain couples TRBV3-1 (or the pseudogene TRBV3-2) to TRBJ1-1; D is ambiguous. Germline lookup yields CDR1 LGHDT and CDR2 YNNKEL (reference sequence). The CDR3 loop spans 14 amino acids. The V end was cut by 4 bases, the J end by 1 base, with 10 bases between. CDR3 in amino acids: CASSPRGRNTEAFF. The CDR3 region has the DNA TGTGCCAGCAGCCCACGAGGGAGGAACACTGAAGCTTTCTTT.

V usage is TRBV3-1 (or the pseudogene TRBV3-2) and J usage is TRBJ2-7, with unresolved D. This CDR3 is 12 amino acids long. The V gene lost 3 bases and the J gene lost 4 bases, with 7 bases spanning the gap. Germline CDR1 and CDR2: LGHDT and YNNKEL (reference sequence). CDR3 sequence: CASSQKGYEQYF. CDR3 bases: TGTGCCAGCAGCCAGAAGGGATACGAGCAGTACTTC.

The chain links TRBV18 to TRBJ1-5; D remains ambiguous. V was cut by 5 bases and J by 0 bases, with 23 bases left in between. The CDR3 runs to 19 residues. Germline V lookup: CDR1 KGHSH, CDR2 LQKENI. This CDR3 reads CASSKTPPGSKDSNQPQHF. Written as DNA, the CDR3 is TGTGCCAGCTCAAAGACCCCGCCAGGCTCCAAAGATAGCAATCAGCCCCAGCATTTT.

The chain has TRBV3-1 (or the pseudogene TRBV3-2) and TRBJ2-1; TRBD1 matches 10 bases. CDR3 length: 15 residues. Germline-derived CDR1 and CDR2 are LGHDT and YNNKEL (reference sequence). The V segment lost 0 bases and the J segment 8 bases; nucleotides outside the gene matches: 4. CDR3 amino acids: CASSQDGTGADEQFF. The CDR3 DNA is TGTGCCAGCAGCCAAGATGGGACAGGGGCCGATGAGCAGTTCTTC.

This chain joins TRBV20-1 and TRBJ1-2; D call uncertain. CDR3 length equals 11 residues. The germline V and J ends were trimmed by 1 base and 6 bases, with 6 bases remaining between them. From germline, CDR1 is DFQATT and CDR2 SNEGSKA (reference sequence). Written as DNA, the CDR3 is TGCAGTGCTAGAGGGCGGAATGGCTACACCTTC. Its translation is CSARGRNGYTF.

The chain couples TRBV27 to TRBJ2-1; D may be TRBD1 (6 bases). V was pared by 5 bases and J by 9 bases, with 14 bases between. The CDR3 spans 13 residues. Germline V gene sequence: CDR1 MNHEY, CDR2 SMNVEV (reference sequence). The CDR3 loop reads CASSRTGTFEQFF. The CDR3 coding sequence is TGTGCCAGCAGTCGTACCGGGACATTTGAGCAGTTCTTC.

The chain couples TRBV29-1 to TRBJ2-3, with TRBD2 identical over 11 bases. The CDR3 loop spans 13 amino acids. After removal of 7 bases from V and 4 bases from J, the junction contained 4 bases not matched to a gene. Looked up from germline, CDR1 is SQVTM and CDR2 is ANQGSEA. CDR3 sequence reads: CSGRLAGPDTQYF. In DNA, the CDR3 is TGCAGCGGGAGACTAGCGGGACCAGATACGCAGTATTTT.

This rearrangement joins TRBV5-4 to TRBJ1-4; TRBD1 might be the D (5 bases). Germline values: CDR1 SGHNT, CDR2 YYREEE (reference sequence). The CDR3 consists of 13 residues. Trimming shortened V by 10 bases and J by 3 bases, and 13 bases separated the two germline ends. The CDR3 DNA sequence: TGTGCCTTACGGGACGGGCCTAATGAAAAACTGTTTTTT. Encoded protein: CALRDGPNEKLFF.

CDR3 sequence: CASSLVAGGSSTDTQYF. The CDR3 region has the DNA TGCGCCAGCAGCTTGGTTGCCGGGGGTTCTAGCACAGATACGCAGTATTTT. The chain links TRBV5-1 to TRBJ2-3, with D perhaps TRBD2 (6 bases). Germline V gene sequence: CDR1 SGHRS, CDR2 YFSETQ. V was pared by 0 bases and J by 0 bases, with 14 bases between. CDR3 size: 17 residues.

V is TRBV4-3 and J is TRBJ2-7; 8 nucleotides agree with TRBD1. There are 15 residues in the CDR3. Germline trimming cut 1 base from V and 4 bases from J; bases unmatched to any gene: 6. Per germline, CDR1 LGHNA and CDR2 YSLEER. DNA of the CDR3: TGCGCCAGCAGCCAAGGGACAGGGTCGCGATACGAGCAGTACTTC. Translation: CASSQGTGSRYEQYF.

This clone came up a few times. The DNA of the CDR3 is TGTGCCACCAGTTCTGCGTCGGGGCCCCAGCATTTT. This gives the protein CATSSASGPQHF. The chain recombines TRBV15 with TRBJ1-5; no firm D call. The CDR3 totals 12 residues. V lost 6 bases, J lost 9 bases, and 12 bases lay in between. The germline gives CDR1 LNHNV, CDR2 YYDKDF (reference sequence).